The rows below give T cell receptor beta chains drawn from one sample of a study of blood T cell repertoires in COVID-19. The data were produced by immunoSEQ multiplex PCR, yet TCRdb's version contains in-frame clones alone and is incomplete. The table lists roughly 86,000 clones, about 85% of them singletons. The sequenced sample consisted of peripheral blood. These receptors were collected from a woman aged 70-85 years with acute or convalescent COVID-19. Both conserved end residues are part of each CDR3. D genes are given only for firm matches. For some rows the clone size is stated as once, few or many, or as a class when expanded; others skip it.

CDR3aa | CDR3nt | abundance | v_gene | d_gene | j_gene
CASSLTGANEKLFF | TGTGCCAGCAGCTTGACAGGGGCAAATGAAAAACTGTTTTTT | NA | TRBV7-9 | TRBD1 | TRBJ1-4
CATSITGNRGEKLFF | TGTGCCACCAGTATCACGGGAAACCGCGGGGAAAAACTGTTTTTT | few | TRBV24-1 | NA | TRBJ1-4
CASSRTANEKLFF | TGTGCCAGCAGTCGGACAGCTAATGAAAAACTGTTTTTT | NA | TRBV6-5 | NA | TRBJ1-4
CASSPAGGGRDEQFF | TGCGCCAGCAGCCCGGCGGGGGGCGGTCGGGATGAGCAGTTCTTC | NA | TRBV4-1 | TRBD2 | TRBJ2-1
CASRTDRGLWTEAFF | TGTGCCAGCAGAACAGACAGGGGGTTATGGACTGAAGCTTTCTTT | few | TRBV27 | TRBD1 | TRBJ1-1
CASSDSAGGDGYTF | TGTGCCAGCAGTGATAGCGCAGGGGGCGATGGCTACACCTTC | NA | TRBV25-1 | TRBD1 | TRBJ1-2
CASSFTHSQGNTIYF | TGTGCCAGCAGCTTCACGCACAGCCAGGGAAACACCATATATTTT | NA | TRBV9 | NA | TRBJ1-3
CASSLVTGGSYGYTF | TGTGCCAGCAGCTTGGTTACAGGGGGGAGTTATGGCTACACCTTC | few | TRBV5-5 | TRBD1 | TRBJ1-2
CASSQAQINTGELFF | TGTGCCAGTAGCCAGGCACAGATCAACACCGGGGAGCTGTTTTTT | NA | TRBV19 | NA | TRBJ2-2
CASSLAPGGNQPQHF | TGCGCCAGCAGCTTGGCTCCAGGGGGAAATCAGCCCCAGCATTTT | NA | TRBV5-1 | TRBD1 | TRBJ1-5
CASSGGRGDTQYF | TGTGCCAGCAGCGGTGGCAGGGGCGATACGCAGTATTTT | NA | TRBV9 | NA | TRBJ2-3
CASSPGTGNNQPQHF | TGTGCCAGCTCACCGGGGACAGGCAACAATCAGCCCCAGCATTTT | NA | TRBV18 | TRBD1 | TRBJ1-5
CASRRGQQETQYF | TGTGCCAGCAGACGGGGACAGCAAGAGACCCAGTACTTC | NA | TRBV6-5 | TRBD1 | TRBJ2-5
CASRPSVAGAFF | TGTGCCAGCAGGCCCTCCGTCGCGGGAGCTTTCTTT | NA | TRBV12-3/TRBV12-4 | NA | TRBJ1-1
CASSPRGTGTGELFF | TGCGCCAGCAGCCCGAGGGGGACGGGCACCGGGGAGCTGTTTTTT | NA | TRBV5-1 | NA | TRBJ2-2
CASSFDSVENIQYF | TGCGCCAGCAGCTTTGACTCGGTGGAGAACATTCAGTACTTC | NA | TRBV5-1 | NA | TRBJ2-4
CASIGVYIYSNTGELFF | TGTGCCAGCATCGGTGTTTACATTTACAGTAACACCGGGGAGCTGTTTTTT | few | TRBV2 | NA | TRBJ2-2
CASSIPGTARYGYTF | TGTGCCAGTAGTATCCCCGGGACAGCGAGATATGGCTACACCTTC | NA | TRBV19 | TRBD1 | TRBJ1-2
CASSLIERGDGNQPQHF | TGTGCCAGCAGCTTAATAGAGCGCGGGGACGGCAATCAGCCCCAGCATTTT | NA | TRBV7-2 | NA | TRBJ1-5
CASSVEGQGPIQYF | TGTGCCAGCAGCGTAGAGGGACAGGGGCCCATTCAGTACTTC | NA | TRBV9 | TRBD1 | TRBJ2-4
CASRIDRANYYEQYF | TGTGCCAGCAGAATCGACAGAGCCAATTACTACGAGCAGTACTTC | NA | TRBV6-5 | NA | TRBJ2-7
CASKGIQGGKTEAFF | TGTGCCAGCAAGGGAATACAGGGGGGGAAAACTGAAGCTTTCTTT | NA | TRBV3-1/TRBV3-2 | TRBD1 | TRBJ1-1
CASSLTLGDITEAFF | TGTGCCAGCAGTTTAACCCTGGGTGACATCACTGAAGCTTTCTTT | NA | TRBV28 | NA | TRBJ1-1
CASTKDRTGTEAFF | TGTGCCAGCACTAAAGATCGGACAGGCACTGAAGCTTTCTTT | NA | TRBV6-6 | TRBD1 | TRBJ1-1
CASSEVPKRSTEAFF | TGTGCCAGCAGTGAAGTGCCCAAAAGGAGCACTGAAGCTTTCTTT | few | TRBV6-1 | NA | TRBJ1-1
CASSLEGDRGGSPLHF | TGTGCCAGCAGCTTGGAGGGTGACAGGGGCGGTTCACCCCTCCACTTT | few | TRBV5-4 | TRBD1 | TRBJ1-6
CASSERLPNTEAFF | TGTGCCAGCAGTGAACGACTCCCGAACACTGAAGCTTTCTTT | NA | TRBV6-1 | NA | TRBJ1-1
CASSAPGTGNTEAFF | TGTGCCAGCAGCGCTCCCGGGACAGGAAACACTGAAGCTTTCTTT | NA | TRBV5-4 | TRBD1 | TRBJ1-1
CASALGQGATQYF | TGTGCCAGCGCACTCGGACAGGGGGCGACCCAGTACTTC | NA | TRBV2 | TRBD1 | TRBJ2-5
CASSMGGNYGYTF | TGTGCCAGCAGCATGGGCGGGAACTATGGCTACACCTTC | once | TRBV7-8 | NA | TRBJ1-2
CASSPSAGRGNTIYF | TGTGCCAGCTCACCTTCGGCGGGTCGGGGAAACACCATATATTTT | NA | TRBV18 | NA | TRBJ1-3
CASSQAGYDTEAFF | TGTGCCAGCAGCCAAGCAGGGTACGACACTGAAGCTTTCTTT | NA | TRBV3-1/TRBV3-2 | NA | TRBJ1-1
CASARWPNEKLFF | TGTGCCTCTGCGCGGTGGCCTAATGAAAAACTGTTTTTT | NA | TRBV11-2 | NA | TRBJ1-4
CASSLASSNTEAFF | TGCGCCAGCAGCTTGGCCTCCTCTAACACTGAAGCTTTCTTT | NA | TRBV5-1 | NA | TRBJ1-1
CAISVRTGAGGYTF | TGTGCCATCAGTGTACGGACAGGGGCTGGGGGCTACACCTTC | NA | TRBV10-3 | TRBD1 | TRBJ1-2
CASSPGGSSYNEQFF | TGTGCCAGCAGTCCAGGGGGCAGCTCCTACAATGAGCAGTTCTTC | NA | TRBV7-9 | TRBD1 | TRBJ2-1
CASSYSDRGSGNTIYF | TGTGCCAGCAGTTACTCGGACAGGGGAAGCGGAAACACCATATATTTT | NA | TRBV6-6 | TRBD1 | TRBJ1-3
CASSVGGTGTTGELFF | TGCGCCAGCAGCGTCGGGGGGACAGGGACCACCGGGGAGCTGTTTTTT | NA | TRBV5-1 | TRBD1 | TRBJ2-2
CASSSRDRSSGANVLTF | TGTGCCAGTAGTAGCCGGGACAGGAGCTCTGGGGCCAACGTCCTGACTTTC | NA | TRBV19 | TRBD1 | TRBJ2-6
CASSLVLPMEAFF | TGTGCCAGCAGTTTAGTTCTACCTATGGAAGCTTTCTTT | NA | TRBV12-3/TRBV12-4 | NA | TRBJ1-1
CASKKQLSTDTQYF | TGTGCCAGCAAGAAACAGCTTAGCACAGATACGCAGTATTTT | NA | TRBV6-5 | NA | TRBJ2-3
CASREEFGAKNIQYF | TGTGCCAGCAGGGAGGAGTTCGGGGCCAAAAACATTCAGTACTTC | NA | TRBV27 | NA | TRBJ2-4
CASSHSGGTEAFF | TGTGCCAGCAGCCACAGTGGTGGCACTGAAGCTTTCTTT | NA | TRBV9 | NA | TRBJ1-1
CASSPRTSGIDEQFF | TGTGCCAGCAGCCCCCGGACTAGCGGGATCGATGAGCAGTTCTTC | NA | TRBV3-1/TRBV3-2 | TRBD2 | TRBJ2-1
CASSPMAATNEKLFF | TGTGCCAGCTCACCAATGGCCGCAACTAATGAAAAACTGTTTTTT | NA | TRBV18 | NA | TRBJ1-4
CAWSVKRGHTEAFF | TGTGCCTGGAGTGTTAAGCGGGGCCACACTGAAGCTTTCTTT | NA | TRBV30 | NA | TRBJ1-1
CASSNDRNTEAFF | TGTGCCAGCAGCAACGACAGGAACACTGAAGCTTTCTTT | NA | TRBV7-8 | NA | TRBJ1-1
CASSTGPRADTQYF | TGTGCTAGCAGCACAGGGCCCCGAGCAGATACGCAGTATTTT | NA | TRBV7-7 | NA | TRBJ2-3
CASSSQGYGEQFF | TGTGCCAGCAGCTCCCAGGGCTACGGTGAGCAGTTCTTC | NA | TRBV7-3 | NA | TRBJ2-1
CASSPGQLGTGELFF | TGCGCCAGCAGCCCGGGACAGCTCGGGACCGGGGAGCTGTTTTTT | NA | TRBV5-1 | TRBD1 | TRBJ2-2
CASSAPSGDGTQYF | TGTGCCAGCAGCGCCCCTAGCGGGGACGGGACCCAGTACTTC | few | TRBV5-4 | TRBD2 | TRBJ2-5
CASSFNKGRKNWPDRASNTEAFF | TGTGCCAGCAGCTTTAACAAGGGTCGAAAAAATTGGCCAGACAGGGCGTCGAACACTGAAGCTTTCTTT | once | TRBV12-1 | NA | TRBJ1-1
CATSRGIETGGNTIYF | TGTGCCACCAGCAGAGGGATTGAGACAGGGGGAAACACCATATATTTT | NA | TRBV15 | TRBD1 | TRBJ1-3
CASTKGYSSNEQFF | TGTGCCAGCACCAAGGGGTACAGTTCCAATGAGCAGTTCTTC | once | TRBV2 | NA | TRBJ2-1